One T cell receptor (beta chain) is described in this entry. Its antigen remains unknown. V gave up 2 bases and J gave up 4 bases; unmatched junction bases: 7. The CDR3 loop spans 15 amino acids. CDR1 SGDLS and CDR2 YYNGEE come from the germline V gene. This entry comes from a study of cytomegalovirus exposure and HLA in healthy donors. Regarding the study as a whole: DRB1 had the most TCR associations and HLA-C the fewest, a later analysis found, with rates varying by HLA locus.

PCR was performed using 60 Vbeta and 13 Jbeta primers. TCRdb's copy holds only in-frame clones and misses some; the assay was immunoSEQ multiplex PCR. The profile shows roughly 170,000 clones, 75% to 85% of them singletons. Samples came from healthy bone marrow donors. The rearrangement links TRBV9 to TRBJ2-5; 8 positions match TRBD1. The receptor was isolated from a woman aged 25-40 years in good health and CMV-seronegative. The sample taken for sequencing was PBMCs. As DNA, the CDR3 is TGTGCCAGCAGCGTCGACAGGGGAAGGTCAGAGACCCAGTACTTC. Its protein is CASSVDRGRSETQYF.